A single T cell receptor (beta chain) is shown here with its context. Antigen specificity is unknown. The CDR3 runs to 12 residues. V lost 1 base and J 7 bases, leaving 7 bases between the germline ends. Germline V gene lookup returns CDR1 SGHTA and CDR2 FQGNSA. The data were taken from a study of beta chain features in type 1 diabetes. Points from the study as a whole: Across all four CD4+ subsets, people with type 1 diabetes showed modestly shorter TCRB CDR3s.

Of the isolated RNA, all was reverse transcribed, and so the sequenced material was expressed TCRB transcripts. Profiling relied on immunoSEQ multiplex PCR, and the TCRdb table lists in-frame clones only, not all of them. The data show about 330,000 clones, approximately 10% seen once. The source material was naive CD4+ T cells from blood. The source of this sequence is a woman aged 25 to 39 in good health. The gene calls are TRBV7-2 and TRBJ1-2; D not resolved. The CDR3 bases are TGTGCCAGCAGCTTAGGAGGCGGTGGCTACACCTTC. Protein: CASSLGGGGYTF.